The 12 T cell receptor beta chains given below trace back to one sample, sequenced in a study of cytomegalovirus exposure and HLA in healthy donors. The primer mix had 60 Vbeta and 13 Jbeta primers. Assay used: immunoSEQ multiplex PCR; TCRdb lists only in-frame clones, some missing. Of under 200,000 clones in the sample, roughly 80% were seen once. Sequencing used PBMCs. Receptors originate from a girl between 10 and 17 years old in good health and CMV-seropositive.

In this sample, this clone turned up once. This chain uses TRBV4-1 with TRBJ2-3, with 12 bases aligning to TRBD2. Germline V gene sequence: CDR1 MGHRA, CDR2 YSYEKL. V lost 1 base to trimming and J lost 4 bases; unmatched junction nucleotides: 0. This CDR3 contains 15 residues. The CDR3 DNA reads as TGCGCCAGCAGCCAAGGACTAGCGGGAGCAGATACGCAGTATTTT. Encoded protein: CASSQGLAGADTQYF.

In DNA, the CDR3 is TGCGCCAGCAGTGATAACGGACTAGCGGCCCCCTACGAGCAGTACTTC. It is translated as CASSDNGLAAPYEQYF. The gene calls are TRBV10-1 and TRBJ2-7; 10 nucleotides agree with TRBD2. The CDR3 runs 16 residues. The germline V gene encodes CDR1 WNHNN and CDR2 SYGVQD (reference sequence). With 3 bases clipped from V and 2 bases from J, the junction kept 7 bases outside the gene matches.

As regards this clone: The junction departs from germline at one end; a sequencing error may be responsible. The chain joins TRBV27 to TRBJ2-1; D remains unclear. Germline CDR1 reads MNHEY; CDR2 reads SMNVEV (reference sequence). The CDR3 is 14 residues long. CDR3 in DNA: TGTGCCAGCAGTTTAAGCCCCTCCGACAATGAGCAGTTCTTC. Residues: CASSLSPSDNEQFF.

The CDR3: CASSPTTEQETQYF. As DNA, the CDR3 is TGTGCCAGCAGTCCTACGACAGAGCAAGAGACCCAGTACTTC. The chain recombines TRBV27 with TRBJ2-5; possible D gene TRBD1, 5 bases. Germline loops: CDR1 MNHEY, CDR2 SMNVEV (reference sequence). The CDR3 covers 14 residues. V was cut by 5 bases and J by 2 bases, with 12 bases left in between.

The chain employs TRBV4-1 and TRBJ2-3, with 8 bases identical to TRBD2. CDR1 is MGHRA and CDR2 is YSYEKL in the germline V gene. The CDR3 is made up of 14 amino acids. The J segment lost 4 bases and the V segment lost 2 bases, leaving 2 bases of the junction unmatched. CDR3 sequence: CASSQPGGADTQYF. In DNA, the CDR3 is TGCGCCAGCAGCCAACCCGGGGGGGCAGATACGCAGTATTTT.

The count of this clone is one. This chain links TRBV5-6 with TRBJ1-4, with 7 bases aligning to TRBD1. The germline gives CDR1 SGHDT, CDR2 YYEEEE. This CDR3 contains 15 residues. The V gene end was trimmed by 4 bases and the J gene end by 8 bases; junction bases not matched to a gene: 11. CDR3 sequence: CASSGGTARGEKLFF. For the CDR3, the DNA is TGTGCCAGCAGCGGCGGGACAGCGAGGGGAGAAAAACTGTTTTTT.

The rearrangement uses TRBV7-2 and TRBJ2-1; 11 bases match TRBD2. This CDR3 has 15 amino acids. Germline CDR1 SGHTA, CDR2 FQGNSA. With 5 bases clipped from V and 15 bases from J, the junction kept 15 bases outside the gene matches. This CDR3 reads CASSVSGRASYNSFF. The CDR3 DNA is TGTGCCAGCAGCGTTAGCGGGAGGGCTTCCTACAACTCGTTCTTC.

The chain has TRBV5-4 and TRBJ1-2; weak D call: TRBD1 (6 bases). Trimming removed 1 base from V and 4 bases from J, with 14 bases in between. This CDR3 region has 15 residues. Germline-derived CDR1 and CDR2 are SGHNT and YYREEE (reference sequence). The DNA for the CDR3 is TGTGCCAGCAGCTTGTCTACAGGGCGCGGCTATGGCTACACCTTC. Its translation: CASSLSTGRGYGYTF.

The chain joins TRBV28 to TRBJ1-1; TRBD1 aligns across 10 bases. CDR3 length: 16 amino acids. Germline CDR1 and CDR2: MDHEN and SYDVKM. The trim removed 3 bases at V and 6 bases at J, leaving 10 bases unmatched. The CDR3 is CASSFRLPGQGSEAFF. The CDR3 nucleotides are TGTGCCAGCAGTTTCCGACTCCCGGGACAGGGGTCTGAAGCTTTCTTT. The complete variable domain, with remaining parts taken from reference TRBV28 and TRBJ1-1, reads DVKVTQSSRYLVKRTGEKVFLECVQDMDHENMFWYRQDPGLGLRLIYFSYDVKMKEKGDIPEGYSVSREKKERFSLILESASTNQTSMYLCASSFRLPGQGSEAFFGQGTRLTVV.

The V and J genes are TRBV2 and TRBJ1-2, with D possibly matching TRBD1 (5 bases). The CDR3 sequence is 14 residues long. V shed 1 base and J shed 7 bases, with 13 bases lying between them. Per germline, CDR1 SNHLY and CDR2 FYNNEI. The DNA for the CDR3 is TGTGCCAGCAGTGAAGGAACGACAGTAGCTGGCTACACCTTC. Residues: CASSEGTTVAGYTF.

The chain is built from TRBV28 and TRBJ2-7; no clear D. CDR1 and CDR2 from the germline V gene are MDHEN and SYDVKM. V was cut by 4 bases and J by 5 bases, with 12 bases left in between. The CDR3 has 13 amino acids. The CDR3 reads CASSSRLSDEQYF. The CDR3 bases are TGTGCCAGCAGTTCTAGATTAAGCGACGAGCAGTACTTC. The complete variable domain, with remaining parts taken from reference TRBV28 and TRBJ2-7, reads DVKVTQSSRYLVKRTGEKVFLECVQDMDHENMFWYRQDPGLGLRLIYFSYDVKMKEKGDIPEGYSVSREKKERFSLILESASTNQTSMYLCASSSRLSDEQYFGPGTRLTVT.

In regard to this clone: The junction differs from germline at one of its ends, possibly a read error. This sequence joins TRBV7-7 and TRBJ2-2, with 15 bases aligning to TRBD2. The CDR3 consists of 16 residues. Germline V gene data show CDR1 as SSHAT and CDR2 as FNYEAQ (reference sequence). CDR3 nucleotides: TGTGCTAGCAGCTCGGGACTAGCGGGAGGATTGGGGGAGCTGTTTTTT. Protein sequence: CASSSGLAGGLGELFF.